These 10 T cell receptor beta chains came from one sample sequenced in a study of shared clonotypes between healthy human individuals. Naive CD8 cells were CD45RO-negative, positively selected for CCR7, excluding terminally differentiated effector memory CD45RA+ cells. Data came from immunoSEQ multiplex PCR; TCRdb stores just in-frame clones and leaves some out. The sample contains about 2.1 million clones, over 85% of which appear only once. Sequenced material: naive CD8+ T cells from PBMCs. The receptors here all came from a man younger than 35 in good health. Some clones in this sample may be carry-over from other donors' samples.

The V call is TRBV28, the J call TRBJ1-1; possibly TRBD1 for D (6 bases). This CDR3 spans 14 amino acids. With 5 bases removed from V and 2 bases from J, the gap between germline ends came to 12 bases. CDR1 is MDHEN, CDR2 SYDVKM, per germline. The CDR3 loop is CASSGGTSNTEAFF. The CDR3 nucleotides are TGTGCCAGCAGTGGCGGGACATCCAACACTGAAGCTTTCTTT.

V is TRBV11-1 and J is TRBJ2-1; tentative D call: TRBD2 (6 bases). Trimming left V 5 bases short and J 2 bases short, with 16 bases between. From germline, CDR1 is SGHAT and CDR2 FQDESV (reference sequence). The CDR3 loop spans 16 amino acids. CDR3 loop: CASSDYRDLPYNEQFF. The CDR3 coding sequence is TGTGCCAGCAGCGACTACCGGGACTTACCCTACAATGAGCAGTTCTTC.

This chain joins TRBV5-1 and TRBJ2-5; no clear D. This CDR3 is built from 14 residues. The V gene's germline CDR1 is SGHRS and CDR2 YFSETQ. V dropped 4 bases and J dropped 4 bases, with 14 bases sitting between them. The CDR3 loop reads CASSPGRIGETQYF. As DNA, the CDR3 is TGCGCCAGCAGCCCCGGAAGAATCGGAGAGACCCAGTACTTC. Full variable domain (missing parts from reference TRBV5-1 and TRBJ2-5): KAGVTQTPRYLIKTRGQQVTLSCSPISGHRSVSWYQQTPGQGLQFLFEYFSETQRNKGNFPGRFSGRQFSNSRSEMNVSTLELGDSALYLCASSPGRIGETQYFGPGTRLLVL.

This rearrangement joins TRBV19 to TRBJ2-7, with D tentatively TRBD1 (6 bases). Germline V gene lookup returns CDR1 LNHDA and CDR2 SQIVND (reference sequence). CDR3 length: 15 amino acids. The germline V and J ends were trimmed by 5 bases and 3 bases, with 17 bases remaining between them. In DNA, the CDR3 is TGTGCCAGTAGTTGGGTCCACGGACAGAACTACGAGCAGTACTTC. Its protein product is CASSWVHGQNYEQYF.

The rearrangement joins TRBV10-3 to TRBJ1-3; D is unresolved. The CDR3 has 15 residues. CDR1 is ENHRY and CDR2 is SYGVKD in the germline V gene. Deletions cut 0 bases from V and 0 bases from J, with 6 bases between. Written as DNA, the CDR3 is TGTGCCATCAGTGAGTCGGCAGGCTCTGGAAACACCATATATTTT. Its translation: CAISESAGSGNTIYF.

This chain joins TRBV9 and TRBJ1-4, with D tentatively TRBD1 (6 bases). The ends were cut back, 3 bases at V and 7 bases at J, with 13 bases in the middle. The CDR3 consists of 14 residues. Germline V lookup: CDR1 SGDLS, CDR2 YYNGEE. CDR3 amino acids: CASSAAGAGEKLFF. The DNA for the CDR3 is TGTGCCAGCAGCGCCGCAGGGGCGGGTGAAAAACTGTTTTTT. The variable domain in full, completed from reference TRBV9 and TRBJ1-4, reads DSGVTQTPKHLITATGQRVTLRCSPRSGDLSVYWYQQSLDQGLQFLIQYYNGEERAKGNILERFSAQQFPDLHSELNLSSLELGDSALYFCASSAAGAGEKLFFGSGTQLSVL.

This clone was seen only once. The rearrangement joins TRBV6-6 to TRBJ2-4, with D possibly being TRBD1 or TRBD2 (6 bases each). Deletions cut 6 bases from V and 6 bases from J, with 18 bases between. This CDR3 contains 15 residues. CDR1 is MNHNY and CDR2 is SVGAGI in the germline V gene (reference sequence). CDR3 loop: CASSPLGGGGNIQYF. CDR3 nucleotide sequence: TGTGCCAGCAGCCCACTAGGGGGAGGCGGAAACATTCAGTACTTC.

This chain uses TRBV5-6 with TRBJ1-2; a possible D gene is TRBD1 (6 bases). The ends were cut back, 4 bases at V and 9 bases at J, with 16 bases in the middle. Germline V gene lookup returns CDR1 SGHDT and CDR2 YYEEEE. This CDR3 has 13 amino acids. The CDR3 loop reads CASSVTGLGSYTF. CDR3 nucleotide sequence: TGTGCCAGCAGCGTTACAGGGTTGGGGAGCTACACCTTC. Together with reference TRBV5-6 and TRBJ1-2, the CDR3 gives the full variable domain: DAGVTQSPTHLIKTRGQQVTLRCSPKSGHDTVSWYQQALGQGPQFIFQYYEEEERQRGNFPDRFSGHQFPNYSSELNVNALLLGDSALYLCASSVTGLGSYTFGSGTRLTVV.

V gene TRBV11-2 combines with J gene TRBJ2-7, with a possible D match to TRBD1 (5 bases). V was trimmed by 7 bases and J by 3 bases, leaving 16 bases between them. Germline assignment: CDR1 SGHAT and CDR2 FQNNGV. The length of the CDR3 is 14 residues. The CDR3, as DNA: TGTGCCAGCATCTTGGGTCCAGGGAACTACGAGCAGTACTTC. It codes for CASILGPGNYEQYF.

The rearrangement links TRBV28 to TRBJ2-7; D is unclear. V lost 6 bases to trimming and J lost 0 bases, with 15 bases between them. This CDR3 spans 15 amino acids. In germline, CDR1 is MDHEN, CDR2 SYDVKM. The CDR3 here is CASSQEPYPSYEQYF. The CDR3 nucleotides read TGTGCCAGCAGCCAAGAGCCATACCCCTCCTACGAGCAGTACTTC.